One sample yielded the 28 T cell receptor beta chains listed below, sequenced in a study of OX40 agonist ivuxolimab in advanced cancers. Clones were sequenced by immunoSEQ multiplex PCR, and TCRdb holds only the in-frame ones, with some missing. The table has 20,000 to 25,000 clones, around four fifths seen once. Sequencing was performed on CD4+ or CD8+ T cells sorted from blood, taken in a trial of the OX40 agonist ivuxolimab. The receptors were gathered from an adult with an advanced solid tumor such as melanoma, head and neck, liver or kidney cancer.

CDR3 amino acids: CASSSSGSRSSYEQYF. In nucleotides, the CDR3 is TGTGCCAGCAGTTCTAGCGGGAGCCGGAGCTCCTACGAGCAGTACTTC. The V call is TRBV5-4, the J call TRBJ2-7; 10 nucleotides agree with TRBD2. The CDR3 extends over 16 amino acids. CDR1 SGHNT and CDR2 YYREEE come from the germline V gene (reference sequence). V lost 5 bases, J lost 0 bases, and 8 bases stayed unmatched.

The chain has TRBV6-5 and TRBJ2-7; 7 bases agree with TRBD1. Germline CDR1 MNHEY, CDR2 SVGAGI. V lost 2 bases, J lost 3 bases, and 1 base stayed unmatched. This CDR3 is 13 amino acids long. DNA of the CDR3: TGTGCCAGCAGTTACCGACAGGGCTACGAGCAGTACTTC. It translates to CASSYRQGYEQYF.

The chain is built from TRBV9 and TRBJ2-7; possible D gene TRBD1, 5 bases. This CDR3 is 13 amino acids long. Trimming cost V 4 bases and J 7 bases, with 15 bases left between them. Germline V lookup: CDR1 SGDLS, CDR2 YYNGEE. As DNA, the CDR3 is TGTGCCAGCAGCTCACAGAATAGGGGTGAGCAGTACTTC. This codes for CASSSQNRGEQYF.

This chain links TRBV7-9 with TRBJ2-1; D might be TRBD1 or TRBD2, each matching 5 bases. The CDR3 sequence is 13 residues long. Trimming stripped 0 bases from V and 7 bases from J, with 7 bases between. Germline-derived CDR1 and CDR2 are SEHNR and FQNEAQ (reference sequence). CDR3 nucleotides: TGTGCCAGCAGCTTAGCCAGGGAGAATGAGCAGTTCTTC. This translates into CASSLARENEQFF.

V and J are TRBV9 and TRBJ2-7, with D maybe TRBD1 (6 bases). V shed 0 bases and J shed 3 bases, with 16 bases lying between them. The V gene's germline CDR1 is SGDLS and CDR2 YYNGEE. This CDR3 contains 16 residues. DNA for the CDR3: TGTGCCAGCAGCGTAGCCACGTCGACAGGCCTCTACGAGCAGTACTTC. This sequence encodes CASSVATSTGLYEQYF.

This sequence joins TRBV9 and TRBJ1-4; 7 nucleotides align to TRBD1. The CDR3 length is 15 residues. Germline V gives CDR1 SGDLS, CDR2 YYNGEE. V lost 4 bases to trimming and J lost 6 bases; unmatched junction nucleotides: 9. CDR3 protein: CASSQGGRVDEKLFF. CDR3 sequence (DNA): TGTGCCAGCAGCCAGGGGGGTAGGGTGGATGAAAAACTGTTTTTT.

The gene calls are TRBV28 and TRBJ2-3; maybe TRBD1 (6 bases). There are 14 residues in the CDR3. Germline lookup yields CDR1 MDHEN and CDR2 SYDVKM. Deletions cut 8 bases from V and 0 bases from J, with 12 bases between. The CDR3 DNA is TGTGCCAGCTCTACAGGGCACAGCACAGATACGCAGTATTTT. Amino acids: CASSTGHSTDTQYF.

This CDR3 reads CASTRLAGGTGELFF. Written as DNA, the CDR3 is TGTGCCAGCACCCGACTAGCGGGAGGGACCGGGGAGCTGTTTTTT. The J gene is TRBJ2-2, the V gene TRBV2; TRBD2 agrees at 14 bases. Germline V gene lookup returns CDR1 SNHLY and CDR2 FYNNEI. The CDR3 runs to 15 residues. The J segment lost 5 bases and the V segment lost 7 bases, leaving 3 bases of the junction unmatched.

This chain links TRBV9 with TRBJ2-4; 8 bases align to TRBD2. The CDR3 is 15 amino acids. Germline values: CDR1 SGDLS, CDR2 YYNGEE. V lost 0 bases and J lost 14; bases outside the gene matches: 13. CDR3 sequence reads: CASSVEGWSGSRKYF. The CDR3 nucleotides read TGTGCCAGCAGCGTAGAGGGCTGGAGCGGGAGTAGGAAGTACTTC.

On this clone itself: Relative to the germline gene, one junction end is altered; a read error may explain this. The chain carries TRBV5-1 and TRBJ2-7; D is perhaps TRBD1 (5 bases). The CDR3 spans 16 residues. Germline V gene lookup returns CDR1 SGHRS and CDR2 YFSETQ. The CDR3 sequence: CASRLDVGQSSYEQYF. The CDR3 DNA reads as TGCGCCAGCAGATTGGATGTTGGACAAAGCTCCTACGAGCAGTACTTC.

The chain recombines TRBV6-5 with TRBJ2-7; 7 bases align to TRBD2. CDR3 length: 15 residues. The germline gives CDR1 MNHEY, CDR2 SVGAGI. With 6 bases clipped from V and 1 base from J, the junction kept 9 bases outside the gene matches. This CDR3 is CASSLRDYGSYEQYF. CDR3 bases: TGTGCCAGCAGCCTCCGGGACTATGGGTCCTACGAGCAGTACTTC.

The J gene is TRBJ1-1, the V gene TRBV4-1, with a weak D call TRBD1 (6 bases). CDR3 length: 12 residues. From germline, CDR1 is MGHRA and CDR2 YSYEKL. V gave up 5 bases and J gave up 11 bases, with 15 bases separating them. The CDR3 spells CASSSGGLGAFF. In DNA, the CDR3 is TGCGCCAGCAGCTCGGGGGGCTTGGGGGCTTTCTTT.

This sequence joins TRBV6-5 and TRBJ1-1; 8 bases agree with TRBD1. Germline V lookup: CDR1 MNHEY, CDR2 SVGAGI. Unmatched junction bases numbered 3, after V lost 5 bases and J lost 7 bases. The CDR3 covers 12 residues. The CDR3 protein is CASSQGAGEAFF. As DNA, the CDR3 is TGTGCCAGCAGTCAGGGGGCGGGTGAAGCTTTCTTT.

This chain connects TRBV10-3 to TRBJ1-2, with 7 bases aligning to TRBD1. CDR3 length: 16 residues. V lost 3 bases and J lost 4; bases outside the gene matches: 11. Germline lookup yields CDR1 ENHRY and CDR2 SYGVKD. The CDR3 DNA sequence: TGTGCCATCAGTGACGCTACAGGGGAATCCGGCTATGGCTACACCTTC. Its protein is CAISDATGESGYGYTF.

By its share, this clone is medium-sized (0.01 to 0.1%). The genes are TRBV30 and TRBJ1-1; D is ambiguous. Trimming shortened V by 2 bases and J by 1 base, and 5 bases separated the two germline ends. This CDR3 is built from 12 residues. CDR1 is GTSNPN and CDR2 is SVGIG in the germline V gene (reference sequence). The CDR3 region is CAWSLGNTEAFF. The CDR3 DNA reads TGTGCCTGGAGTCTGGGGAACACTGAAGCTTTCTTT.

The chain has TRBV9 and TRBJ2-2, with 14 bases lining up with TRBD2. Per the germline V gene, CDR1 is SGDLS and CDR2 is YYNGEE. Trimming at V came to 3 bases and at J to 7 bases, leaving 5 bases not matched to a gene. The CDR3 contains 16 residues. CDR3 sequence (DNA): TGTGCCAGCAGCGACCGGACTAGCGGGAGGTTCGGGGAGCTGTTTTTT. Residues: CASSDRTSGRFGELFF.

This rearrangement joins TRBV4-2 to TRBJ2-5; 7 positions match TRBD1. Germline CDR1 reads LGHNA; CDR2 reads YNFKEQ. Trimming at V came to 4 bases and at J to 1 base, leaving 9 bases not matched to a gene. CDR3 length equals 16 residues. This CDR3 is CASSLRPSGGQETQYF. The CDR3 DNA is TGTGCCAGCAGCCTGCGCCCGTCAGGGGGCCAAGAGACCCAGTACTTC.

This sequence joins TRBV5-1 and TRBJ2-2, with D perhaps given as TRBD1 or TRBD2 (6 bases each). This CDR3 contains 17 residues. V lost 4 bases and J 7 bases, leaving 23 bases between the germline ends. The germline V gene encodes CDR1 SGHRS and CDR2 YFSETQ. The DNA of the CDR3 is TGCGCCAGCAGCGCGGGACCCGCGGCAGGGGCTATCGGGGAGCTGTTTTTT. Translation: CASSAGPAAGAIGELFF. Filled out from reference TRBV5-1 and TRBJ2-2, the complete variable domain reads KAGVTQTPRYLIKTRGQQVTLSCSPISGHRSVSWYQQTPGQGLQFLFEYFSETQRNKGNFPGRFSGRQFSNSRSEMNVSTLELGDSALYLCASSAGPAAGAIGELFFGEGSRLTVL.

The rearrangement links TRBV27 to TRBJ2-1; D is unresolved. The ends were cut back, 2 bases at V and 5 bases at J, with 13 bases in the middle. Germline-derived CDR1 and CDR2 are MNHEY and SMNVEV (reference sequence). The CDR3 covers 15 residues. DNA of the CDR3: TGTGCCAGCAGTTTAATAGGTGGGGAAAACAATGAGCAGTTCTTC. Its translation is CASSLIGGENNEQFF.

The rearrangement joins TRBV7-6 to TRBJ1-5; 10 nucleotides match TRBD1. From germline, CDR1 is SGHVS and CDR2 FNYEAQ. Trimming removed 6 bases from V and 6 bases from J; junction bases left unmatched: 8. This CDR3 comprises 15 residues. The DNA for the CDR3 is TGTGCCAGCAGTAGTGATGGGACAGGGGTTCAGCCCCAGCATTTT. Protein product: CASSSDGTGVQPQHF. The full variable domain, in which reference TRBV7-6 and TRBJ1-5 provide the parts outside the CDR3, is GAGVSQSPRYKVTKRGQDVALRCDPISGHVSLYWYRQALGQGPEFLTYFNYEAQQDKSGLPNDRFSAERPEGSISTLTIQRTEQRDSAMYRCASSSDGTGVQPQHFGDGTRLSIL.

This rearrangement joins TRBV7-3 to TRBJ2-1, with TRBD2 matching over 7 bases. V shed 6 bases and J 0 bases; nucleotides not matched to a gene: 8. Germline CDR1 is SGHTA and CDR2 is FQGTGA. This CDR3 contains 16 residues. CDR3 region: CASSLFGGSSYNEQFF. The CDR3 DNA reads as TGTGCCAGCAGTCTTTTCGGGGGGAGCTCCTACAATGAGCAGTTCTTC.

CDR3 DNA sequence: TGTGCCAGCAGTTACTTCGGGACAGACTACGAGCAGTACTTC. As protein: CASSYFGTDYEQYF. The V gene is TRBV27, the J gene TRBJ2-7; 7 bases fit TRBD1. The CDR3 totals 14 residues. J lost 3 bases, V lost 4 bases, and 6 bases had no gene match. The V gene's germline CDR1 is MNHEY and CDR2 SMNVEV (reference sequence).

In DNA form, the CDR3 reads TGTGCCAGTAGTATAGCCCTGGGGGCCTGGGCAGATACGCAGTATTTT. Protein product: CASSIALGAWADTQYF. The chain carries TRBV19 and TRBJ2-3; weak D call: TRBD1 (6 bases). The germline CDR1 and CDR2 sequences are LNHDA and SQIVND (reference sequence). The length of the CDR3 is 16 residues. Trimming pared 1 base from V and 4 bases from J, leaving 15 bases between.

The rearrangement joins TRBV11-3 to TRBJ2-7; 8 positions agree with TRBD1. The trim removed 4 bases at V and 0 bases at J, leaving 5 bases unmatched. The CDR3 is 15 residues long. Per the germline V gene, CDR1 is SGHNT and CDR2 is YENEEA. As DNA, the CDR3 is TGTGCCAGCAGCTCATTGACAGGGGTCTCCTACGAGCAGTACTTC. As protein: CASSSLTGVSYEQYF.

This chain connects TRBV10-3 to TRBJ2-2, with TRBD1 matching 9 bases. The germline V gene has CDR1 ENHRY and CDR2 SYGVKD. The CDR3 contains 14 residues. V was clipped by 10 bases and J by 7 bases; unmatched bases: 10. This CDR3 reads CATEGQGTGGELFF. CDR3 DNA: TGTGCCACGGAGGGACAGGGTACGGGCGGGGAGCTGTTTTTT.

The V and J genes are TRBV27 and TRBJ1-6, with D perhaps matching TRBD1 (6 bases). The V gene lost 5 bases and the J gene lost 9 bases, with 23 bases spanning the gap. Looked up from germline, CDR1 is MNHEY and CDR2 is SMNVEV (reference sequence). CDR3 length: 17 amino acids. CDR3 bases: TGTGCCAGCAGTCCACGGACAGTCCAGACGATGAGTTCACCCCTCCACTTT. Translation: CASSPRTVQTMSSPLHF.

V usage is TRBV30 and J usage is TRBJ2-2; no clear D. V lost 2 bases and J lost 6, with 7 bases in between. CDR3 length: 12 amino acids. Germline CDR1 and CDR2: GTSNPN and SVGIG (reference sequence). The DNA for the CDR3 is TGTGCCTGGAGTCCTGGACCCGGGGAGCTGTTTTTT. It encodes CAWSPGPGELFF. Drawing the rest from reference TRBV30 and TRBJ2-2, the complete variable domain is SQTIHQWPATLVQPVGSPLSLECTVEGTSNPNLYWYRQAAGRGLQLLFYSVGIGQISSEVPQNLSASRPQDRQFILSSKKLLLSDSGFYLCAWSPGPGELFFGEGSRLTVL.

This rearrangement joins TRBV19 to TRBJ1-2; 10 positions match TRBD1. CDR1 LNHDA and CDR2 SQIVND come from the germline V gene (reference sequence). The CDR3 consists of 14 residues. J lost 3 bases, V lost 5 bases, and 3 bases had no gene match. The CDR3 reads CASSPGTGDYGYTF. The CDR3 bases are TGTGCCAGTAGTCCCGGGACAGGGGACTATGGCTACACCTTC.